The clone carrying this T cell receptor (beta chain) is called medium-sized based on its frequency. Its antigen is undetermined. These data come from a study of T cell clusters in autoimmune cytopenias. Study outcomes and limitations: Physiological T cell clusters of healthy donors were apparently absent in primary autoimmune cytopenia patients.

TRB rearrangements were amplified by touch-down multiplex PCR with mixed TRB-A/B primers. TCRdb reworked the multiplex PCR reads into one entry per CDR3 protein, no DNA. The listing contains approximately 3,800 distinct CDR3 sequences. Some 39,000 genome equivalents of blood DNA were amplified for TRB. The receptor's source is a human donor with an autoimmune cytopenia or autoimmune hepatitis (not recorded which). Sample: peripheral blood.

The CDR3 reads CASSPLGLAGVRGGELFF. V is TRBV18 and J is TRBJ2-2; TCRdb proposes TRBD2, but this gene call is untestable without DNA. Germline values: CDR1 KGHSH, CDR2 LQKENI. The length of the CDR3 is 18 residues.